These 6 T cell receptor beta chains came from one sample sequenced in a study of CD8 T cells in Susac syndrome. RNA in amounts of roughly 0.5 to 1 ug was reverse transcribed with random hexamers. Using its own MiXCR run on the immunoSEQ multiplex PCR reads, TCRdb lists one record per CDR3 protein. The repertoire holds some 300,000 distinct CDR3 sequences, with 65% to 90% as singletons. The specimen was CD8+ T cells from PBMCs. The receptor source for this set is a human donor with multiple sclerosis.

DNA of the CDR3: TGTGCCAGCAGCCCACTGGACAGACAAATGAACACTGAAGCTTTCTTT. This codes for CASSPLDRQMNTEAFF. The chain recombines TRBV9 with TRBJ1-1; D may be TRBD1 (6 bases). V was pared by 4 bases and J by 0 bases, with 16 bases between. Germline loops: CDR1 SGDLS, CDR2 YYNGEE. CDR3 length: 16 amino acids.

This clonotype was seen just once. The chain carries TRBV5-4 and TRBJ2-1; no definite D call. V lost 4 bases and J lost 6, with 20 bases in between. CDR3 size: 16 residues. Germline V gene lookup returns CDR1 SGHNT and CDR2 YYREEE (reference sequence). The CDR3 DNA is TGTGCCAGCAGCGCCGACGGGTCCCCTAAGCCCAATGAGCAGTTCTTC. It codes for CASSADGSPKPNEQFF.

The rearrangement joins TRBV5-1 to TRBJ2-3; 8 positions match TRBD1. V trimming: 1 base; J trimming: 2 bases; junction bases outside the gene matches: 6. The V gene's germline CDR1 is SGHRS and CDR2 YFSETQ. The CDR3 length is 16 residues. CDR3 DNA sequence: TGCGCCAGCAGCTTGCCAGAGACAGGGGTCACAGATACGCAGTATTTT. Translating gives CASSLPETGVTDTQYF.

This sequence joins TRBV5-1 and TRBJ1-2; D not certain. V was trimmed by 7 bases and J by 6 bases, leaving 22 bases between them. Germline CDR1 and CDR2: SGHRS and YFSETQ. The CDR3 totals 15 residues. CDR3 DNA sequence: TGCGCCAGCGACTTTCGGGGAGGGTCGTTAGATGGCTACACCTTC. This encodes CASDFRGGSLDGYTF. Variable domain in full (rest from reference TRBV5-1 and TRBJ1-2): KAGVTQTPRYLIKTRGQQVTLSCSPISGHRSVSWYQQTPGQGLQFLFEYFSETQRNKGNFPGRFSGRQFSNSRSEMNVSTLELGDSALYLCASDFRGGSLDGYTFGSGTRLTVV.

This clonotype was found a few times. This chain connects TRBV29-1 to TRBJ2-7; D gene ambiguous. CDR3 length: 12 residues. Germline-derived CDR1 and CDR2 are SQVTM and ANQGSEA. Trimming took off 3 bases at V and 2 bases at J, with 8 bases between the two ends. Written as DNA, the CDR3 is TGCAGCGTTGAGGTTACCCCCTACGAGCAGTACTTC. It yields the protein CSVEVTPYEQYF.

This chain connects TRBV6-1 to TRBJ2-1; TRBD2 matches 12 bases. Germline assignment: CDR1 MNHNS and CDR2 SASEGT. The CDR3 contains 20 residues. Trimming at V came to 2 bases and at J to 0 bases, leaving 11 bases not matched to a gene. CDR3 bases: TGTGCCAGCAGTGAAATGCCCGGGACTAGCGGGTGGAGCTCCTACAATGAGCAGTTCTTC. It encodes CASSEMPGTSGWSSYNEQFF.